The 10 T cell receptor beta chains below all came from one sample that was sequenced in a study of cytomegalovirus exposure and HLA in healthy donors. The primer mix had 60 Vbeta and 13 Jbeta primers. Assay used: immunoSEQ multiplex PCR; TCRdb lists only in-frame clones, some missing. The data hold about 210,000 clones, with about 81% observed a single time. The sequencing sample was made of PBMCs. The receptors were gathered from a man aged 40-49 years in good health and CMV-seropositive.

V and J are TRBV9 and TRBJ2-6, with 12 bases identical to TRBD2. This CDR3 is 20 amino acids long. V lost 3 bases, J lost 3 bases, and 13 bases stayed unmatched. Germline values: CDR1 SGDLS, CDR2 YYNGEE. The CDR3 loop reads CASSAELAGGPNGGANVLTF. The CDR3 nucleotides read TGTGCCAGCAGCGCCGAACTAGCGGGAGGCCCCAACGGTGGGGCCAACGTCCTGACTTTC.

The CDR3 DNA sequence: TGCAGCGCCCAGGCATCGGGGTACACTGAAGCTTTCTTT. It yields the protein CSAQASGYTEAFF. The chain links TRBV29-1 to TRBJ1-1, with D hard to call. This CDR3 has 13 amino acids. The V end was cut by 7 bases, the J end by 3 bases, with 15 bases between. Germline V gives CDR1 SQVTM, CDR2 ANQGSEA.

The chain joins TRBV6-1 to TRBJ1-2, with D perhaps matching TRBD1 (6 bases). V lost 6 bases and J 6 bases, leaving 20 bases between the germline ends. The CDR3 is made up of 15 amino acids. CDR1 is MNHNS, CDR2 SASEGT, per germline. CDR3 nucleotides: TGTGCCAGCAGGAAAGGGACACTGATCAATGATGGCTACACCTTC. It yields the protein CASRKGTLINDGYTF.

J is TRBJ1-1 and V is TRBV19; unclear D gene. Germline assignment: CDR1 LNHDA and CDR2 SQIVND (reference sequence). V gave up 7 bases and J gave up 6 bases, with 12 bases separating them. The CDR3 is 12 amino acids. The CDR3, as DNA: TGTGCCAGTATAGCTGAGGGCTCTGAAGCTTTCTTT. It encodes CASIAEGSEAFF.

This sequence joins TRBV20-1 and TRBJ2-5; D gene unclear. Trimming removed 3 bases from V and 4 bases from J, with 3 bases in between. There are 10 residues in the CDR3. CDR1 is DFQATT and CDR2 is SNEGSKA in the germline V gene (reference sequence). The CDR3 region is CSARRETQYF. In DNA form, the CDR3 reads TGCAGTGCTAGGCGAGAGACCCAGTACTTC.

The rearrangement joins TRBV27 to TRBJ2-3; TRBD1 might be the D (6 bases). Per the germline V gene, CDR1 is MNHEY and CDR2 is SMNVEV (reference sequence). This CDR3 is built from 16 residues. V was shortened by 5 bases and J by 7 bases, with 22 bases between the two germline ends. CDR3 sequence (DNA): TGTGCCAGCAGTCCAAGACAGGAGAGGATACTATATACGCAGTATTTT. Amino acids: CASSPRQERILYTQYF.

This clone has a single count. The rearrangement links TRBV30 to TRBJ1-5, with D perhaps TRBD1 (6 bases). This CDR3 region has 14 residues. The germline V gene encodes CDR1 GTSNPN and CDR2 SVGIG (reference sequence). The ends were cut back, 5 bases at V and 0 bases at J, with 11 bases in the middle. The CDR3 spells CAWGQGNSNQPQHF. The CDR3 nucleotides are TGTGCCTGGGGTCAGGGGAATAGCAATCAGCCCCAGCATTTT.

As concerns this clone: The identical CDR3 is also encoded by other nucleotide sequences in the sample. This chain links TRBV7-2 with TRBJ2-2; 7 nucleotides match TRBD2. Unmatched junction bases numbered 8, after V lost 3 bases and J lost 1 base. The CDR3 runs to 17 residues. CDR1 SGHTA and CDR2 FQGNSA come from the germline V gene. The CDR3 loop reads CASSFPRASGNTGELFF. For the CDR3, the DNA is TGTGCCAGCAGCTTCCCGCGGGCTAGCGGGAACACCGGGGAGCTGTTTTTT.

Here the CDR3 DNA reads TGCGCCAGCAGCTTGGGCGGGACAGGAGGTAACAATGAGCAGTTCTTC. Amino acid sequence: CASSLGGTGGNNEQFF. The genes are TRBV5-1 and TRBJ2-1; 8 nucleotides agree with TRBD1. Trimming took 0 bases from V and 5 from J; bases not matched to a gene: 7. The CDR3 runs 16 residues. Germline V gene lookup returns CDR1 SGHRS and CDR2 YFSETQ.

This sequence joins TRBV5-1 and TRBJ1-1, with a weak D call TRBD1 (5 bases). V was pared by 0 bases and J by 0 bases, with 9 bases between. This CDR3 comprises 15 residues. The germline V gene encodes CDR1 SGHRS and CDR2 YFSETQ. The CDR3 region is CASSLGGGVNTEAFF. As DNA, the CDR3 is TGCGCCAGCAGCTTGGGGGGAGGGGTGAACACTGAAGCTTTCTTT.